This T cell receptor beta chain stems from a study of identical twins (dated by TCRdb to 2016 to 2017). The study in broad terms: The study deep-sequenced TCR alpha and beta repertoires from monozygotic twins, unrelated adults of various ages and cord blood to test whether fetal clonotypes persist. To rule out contamination, the twin experiments were replicated at different times with different library preparation protocols.

There are a few counts of this clonotype. Its antigen is not yet known. The input lacks base qualities; no much larger clone sits a single base away. The protocol used for the library was 5' RACE. Sequencer: Illumina HiSeq 2000. Template switching added a universal primer binding site, and the final cDNA carried a unique molecular identifier that allowed TCR cDNA molecules to be counted accurately. Specific primers in the conserved constant-segment region were used to synthesize first-strand cDNA for the TCR alpha and beta chains. To control for contamination, every cDNA library carried two barcodes: a SMART-Mk sample barcode plus Illumina barcodes. Two successive PCR steps introduced TruSeq adapter sequences along with Illumina sample barcodes. TCR alpha and beta cDNA libraries were sequenced on the Illumina HiSeq platform with custom primers. The authors' pipeline ran thus. MiGEC was used to process raw reads and extract unique molecular identifiers, and MiXCR was used to find CDR3 positions. Recombination models were inferred per individual with the repgenHMM and IGoR tools using an EM algorithm. Shared clonotypes were analyzed with the tcR package in R, and sharing was normalized by the product of cloneset sizes. Out-of-frame nonproductive sequences were analyzed to study raw recombination free of thymic and clonal selection effects. TCRdb handled the public reads itself, with Q25 trimming in fastp and clone calling in MiXCR, and kept productive beta chains. Rows are unified per CDR3 protein, each entry keeping the most common DNA and genes. Clone size and V and J calls follow TCRdb, not the original study. Within this sample are roughly 470,000 distinct CDR3 sequences, with roughly an eighth of them counted one time only. The biggest ten clones account for approximately 0.98% of the sample.

On the study overall, not on this receptor specifically: Because the same donors could not be followed over many years, the conclusions depended on cross-sectional statistical analysis. Abundant cord blood beta clonotypes had fewer insertions, young adult naive repertoires showed a similar but weaker trend, and memory repertoires showed no such trend. Invariant T cells such as MAIT and iNKT could partly confound zero-insertion analyses, although diverse VJ usage argued against such confounding for most clonotypes. The excess sharing between twins in beta out-of-frame sequences was weaker because fewer shared sequences reduced the signal-to-noise ratio. Compared with coincidental sharing between unrelated individuals, an excess of low generation-probability sequences was observed among out-of-frame TCR alpha sequences shared between twins. Recombination models systematically underestimated out-of-frame TCR alpha sharing in monozygotic twins but agreed with sharing between unrelated individuals.

Every donor in the study was a healthy Caucasian. The twin cohort comprised three pairs of female monozygotic twins, all aged about 18 to 29 years. Positive isolation kits from Invitrogen were used to isolate the CD4+ and CD8+ T cell populations. The data were also submitted as part of a second study, on yellow fever vaccine responses in identical twins. As noted in the second study: According to the authors, the vaccine-induced T cell response in identical twins seemed to be partly convergent and partly specific to each individual. In the study, vaccine-responding T cell clones were precisely tracked in identical twins.

The sequence was obtained from a woman younger than 35 in good health. The sample taken for sequencing was CD4+ T cells sorted from blood.

The base sequence is TGTGCCAGCAGCTTAGCGATCGGGTTCGGGAATGAGCAGTTCTTC. Translated, it reads CASSLAIGFGNEQFF. The V and J segments used are TRBV7-9 and TRBJ2-1; there is no confident call for the D gene. CDR3 length: 15 amino acids, cysteine to phenylalanine. The DNA shown is the 45-base CDR3, in frame from base 1. Trimming takes 0 bases from V and 7 bases from J, and the germline ends sit 13 bases apart. For CDR1 and CDR2, the germline V gene (reference sequence) lists SEHNR and FQNEAQ.